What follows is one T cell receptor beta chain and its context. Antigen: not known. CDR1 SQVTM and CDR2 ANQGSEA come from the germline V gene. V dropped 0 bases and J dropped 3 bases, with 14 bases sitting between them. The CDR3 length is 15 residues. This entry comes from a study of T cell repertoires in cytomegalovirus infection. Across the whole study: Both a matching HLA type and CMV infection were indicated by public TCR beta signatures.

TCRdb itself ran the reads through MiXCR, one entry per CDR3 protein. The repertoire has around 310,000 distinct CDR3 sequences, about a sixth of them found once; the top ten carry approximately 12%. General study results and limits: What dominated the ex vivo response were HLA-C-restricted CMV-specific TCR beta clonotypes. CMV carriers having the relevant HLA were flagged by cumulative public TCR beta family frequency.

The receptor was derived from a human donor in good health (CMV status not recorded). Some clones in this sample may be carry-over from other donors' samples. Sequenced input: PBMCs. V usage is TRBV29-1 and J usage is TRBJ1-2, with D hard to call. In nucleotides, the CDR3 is TGCAGCGTTGAAGATTACGCACAGCAGGACTATGGCTACACCTTC. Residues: CSVEDYAQQDYGYTF.